This T cell receptor beta chain was obtained from a study of blood T cell repertoires in COVID-19. For the study at large: Collection of acute and convalescent COVID-19 samples took place in the United States, Italy and Spain. Sources were T cells, B-cell-depleted T cells, or PBMCs; the material itself was cDNA or gDNA.

Source study methods: Reference gene primer amplification gave nucleated cell count estimates. This table comes from immunoSEQ multiplex PCR, and its TCRdb copy is limited to in-frame clones, with some not included. V, J and clone size derive from that table, while D and trimming were established from the DNA sequence. The sample consists of fewer than 300,000 clones, over 75% of them appearing once. Germline V gene data show CDR1 as SEHNR and CDR2 as FQNEAQ (reference sequence). This CDR3 has 15 amino acids. J was trimmed by 3 bases and V by 1 base; bases with no gene match: 3. Source material: peripheral blood. The chain couples TRBV7-9 to TRBJ2-7; 10 nucleotides match TRBD1. The TCR originated in a man aged 50-59 years with active or convalescent COVID-19. CDR3 region: CASSLVWDRGYEQYF. The CDR3 DNA reads TGTGCCAGCAGCTTAGTATGGGACAGGGGCTACGAGCAGTACTTC. The full variable domain, in which reference TRBV7-9 and TRBJ2-7 provide the parts outside the CDR3, is DTGVSQNPRHKITKRGQNVTFRCDPISEHNRLYWYRQTLGQGPEFLTYFQNEAQLEKSRLLSDRFSAERPKGSFSTLEIQRTEQGDSAMYLCASSLVWDRGYEQYFGPGTRLTVT.